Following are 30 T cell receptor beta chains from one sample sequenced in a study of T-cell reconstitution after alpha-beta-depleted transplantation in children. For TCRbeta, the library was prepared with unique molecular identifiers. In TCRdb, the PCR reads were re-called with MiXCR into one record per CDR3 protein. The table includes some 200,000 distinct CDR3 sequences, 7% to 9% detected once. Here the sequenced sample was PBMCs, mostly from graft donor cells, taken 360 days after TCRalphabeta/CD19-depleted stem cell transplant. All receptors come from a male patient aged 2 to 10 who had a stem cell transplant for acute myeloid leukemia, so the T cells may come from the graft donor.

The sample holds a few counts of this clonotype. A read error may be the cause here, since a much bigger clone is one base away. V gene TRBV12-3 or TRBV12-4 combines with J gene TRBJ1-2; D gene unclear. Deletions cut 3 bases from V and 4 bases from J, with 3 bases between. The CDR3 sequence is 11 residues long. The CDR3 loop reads CASSFGYGYTF. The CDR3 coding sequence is TGTGCCAGCAGTTTCGGCTATGGCTACACCTTC.

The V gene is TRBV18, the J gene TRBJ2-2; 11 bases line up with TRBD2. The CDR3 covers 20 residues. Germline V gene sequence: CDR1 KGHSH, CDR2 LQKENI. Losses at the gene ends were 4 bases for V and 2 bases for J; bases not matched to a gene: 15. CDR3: CASSRNTGTSGSFNTGELFF. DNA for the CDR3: TGTGCCAGCTCACGAAACACCGGGACTAGCGGATCTTTTAACACCGGGGAGCTGTTTTTT.

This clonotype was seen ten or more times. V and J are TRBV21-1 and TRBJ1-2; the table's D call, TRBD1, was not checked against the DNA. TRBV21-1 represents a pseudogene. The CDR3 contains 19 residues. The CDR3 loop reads CASSKSILRQGGGVYGYTF. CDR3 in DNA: TGTGCCAGCAGCAAATCAATCCTTCGACAGGGGGGCGGGGTCTATGGCTACACCTTC.

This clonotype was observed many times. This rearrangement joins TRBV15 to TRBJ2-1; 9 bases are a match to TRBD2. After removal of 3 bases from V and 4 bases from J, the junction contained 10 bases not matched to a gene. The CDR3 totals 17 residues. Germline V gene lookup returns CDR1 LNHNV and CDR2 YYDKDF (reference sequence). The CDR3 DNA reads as TGTGCCACCAGCAGGGAAACTAGCGGGCCCACTTACAATGAGCAGTTCTTC. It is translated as CATSRETSGPTYNEQFF.

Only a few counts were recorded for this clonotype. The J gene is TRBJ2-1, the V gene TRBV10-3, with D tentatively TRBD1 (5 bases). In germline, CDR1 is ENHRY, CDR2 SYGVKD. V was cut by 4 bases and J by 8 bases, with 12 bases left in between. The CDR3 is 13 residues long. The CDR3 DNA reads TGTGCCATCAGTGGGCCTAGGGGTGATGAGCAGTTCTTC. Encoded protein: CAISGPRGDEQFF.

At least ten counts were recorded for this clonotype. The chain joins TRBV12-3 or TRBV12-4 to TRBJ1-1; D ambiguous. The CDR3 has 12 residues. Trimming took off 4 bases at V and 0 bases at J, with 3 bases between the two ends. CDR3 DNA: TGTGCCAGCAGTTGGGTGAACACTGAAGCTTTCTTT. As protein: CASSWVNTEAFF.

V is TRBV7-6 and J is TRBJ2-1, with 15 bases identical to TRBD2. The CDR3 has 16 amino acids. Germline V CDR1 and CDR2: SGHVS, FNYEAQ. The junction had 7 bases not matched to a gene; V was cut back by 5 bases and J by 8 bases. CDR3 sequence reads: CASSRGLAGGQDEQFF. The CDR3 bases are TGTGCCAGCAGCCGCGGACTAGCGGGGGGGCAAGATGAGCAGTTCTTC.

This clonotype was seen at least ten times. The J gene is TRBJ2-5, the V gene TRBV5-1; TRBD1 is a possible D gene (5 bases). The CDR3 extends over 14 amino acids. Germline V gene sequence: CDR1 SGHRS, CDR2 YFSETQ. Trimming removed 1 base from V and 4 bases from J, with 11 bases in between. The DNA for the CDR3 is TGCGCCAGCAGCTTGTTACAGGTTCGAGAGACCCAGTACTTC. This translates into CASSLLQVRETQYF.

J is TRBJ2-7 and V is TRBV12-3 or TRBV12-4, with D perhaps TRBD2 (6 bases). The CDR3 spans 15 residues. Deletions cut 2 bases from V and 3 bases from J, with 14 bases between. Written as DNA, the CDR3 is TGTGCCAGCAGTTTATGGGGCGGGAAACGCTACGAGCAGTACTTC. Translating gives CASSLWGGKRYEQYF.

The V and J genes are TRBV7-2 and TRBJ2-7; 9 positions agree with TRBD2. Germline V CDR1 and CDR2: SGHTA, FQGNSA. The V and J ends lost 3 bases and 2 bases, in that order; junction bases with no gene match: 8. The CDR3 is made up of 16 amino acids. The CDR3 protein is CASSFTGTSLTYEQYF. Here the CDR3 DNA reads TGTGCCAGCAGCTTTACCGGGACTAGCTTAACCTACGAGCAGTACTTC.

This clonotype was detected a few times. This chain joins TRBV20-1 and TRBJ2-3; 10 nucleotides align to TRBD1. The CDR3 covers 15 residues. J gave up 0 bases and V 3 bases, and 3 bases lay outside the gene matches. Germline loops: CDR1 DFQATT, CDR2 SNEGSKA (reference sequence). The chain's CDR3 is CSASGDRGSTDTQYF. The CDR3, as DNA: TGCAGTGCTAGTGGGGACAGGGGAAGCACAGATACGCAGTATTTT.

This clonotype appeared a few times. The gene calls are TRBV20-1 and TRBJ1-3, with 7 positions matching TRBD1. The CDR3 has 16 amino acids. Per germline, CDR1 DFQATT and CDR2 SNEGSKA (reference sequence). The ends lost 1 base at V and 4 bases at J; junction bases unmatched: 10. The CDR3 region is CSARGADRALGNTIYF. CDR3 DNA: TGCAGTGCTAGAGGTGCCGACAGGGCTCTCGGAAACACCATATATTTT.

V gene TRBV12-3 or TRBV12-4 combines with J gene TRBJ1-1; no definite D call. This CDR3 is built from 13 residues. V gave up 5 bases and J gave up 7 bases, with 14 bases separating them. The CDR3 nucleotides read TGTGCCAGCAGTCACACAGCAATCTGTGAAGCTTTCTTT. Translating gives CASSHTAICEAFF.

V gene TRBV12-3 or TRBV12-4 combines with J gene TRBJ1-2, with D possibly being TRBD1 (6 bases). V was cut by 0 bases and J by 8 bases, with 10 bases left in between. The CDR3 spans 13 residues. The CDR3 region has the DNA TGTGCCAGCAGTTTAGCGGGGGGCCGGGGCTACACCTTC. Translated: CASSLAGGRGYTF.

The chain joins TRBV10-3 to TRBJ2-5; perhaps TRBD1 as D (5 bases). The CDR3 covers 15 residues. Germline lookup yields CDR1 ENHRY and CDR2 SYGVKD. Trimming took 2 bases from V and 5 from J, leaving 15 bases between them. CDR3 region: CAISEGLGAWETQYF. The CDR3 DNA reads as TGTGCCATCAGTGAGGGCCTAGGGGCTTGGGAGACCCAGTACTTC.

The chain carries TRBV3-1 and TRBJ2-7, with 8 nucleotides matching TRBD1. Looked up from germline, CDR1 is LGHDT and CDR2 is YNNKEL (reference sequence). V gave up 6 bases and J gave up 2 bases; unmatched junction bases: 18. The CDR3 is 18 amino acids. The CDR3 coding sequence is TGTGCCAGCAGTTCCAAACAAGGACAGGGACTGTTCCCCTACGAGCAGTACGTC. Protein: CASSSKQGQGLFPYEQYV.

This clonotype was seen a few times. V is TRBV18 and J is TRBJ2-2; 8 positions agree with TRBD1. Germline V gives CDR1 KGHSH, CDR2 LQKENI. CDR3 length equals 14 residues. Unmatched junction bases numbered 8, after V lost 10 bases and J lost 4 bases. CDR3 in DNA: TGTGCCACACTAGGACAGGGAGGCACCGGGGAGCTGTTTTTT. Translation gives CATLGQGGTGELFF.

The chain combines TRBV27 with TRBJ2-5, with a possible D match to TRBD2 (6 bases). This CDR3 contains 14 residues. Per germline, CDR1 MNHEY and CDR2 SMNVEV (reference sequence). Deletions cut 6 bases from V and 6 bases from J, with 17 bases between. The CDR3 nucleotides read TGTGCCAGCAGCCCCCGGGGGTCTAGAAAGACCCAGTACTTC. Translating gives CASSPRGSRKTQYF.

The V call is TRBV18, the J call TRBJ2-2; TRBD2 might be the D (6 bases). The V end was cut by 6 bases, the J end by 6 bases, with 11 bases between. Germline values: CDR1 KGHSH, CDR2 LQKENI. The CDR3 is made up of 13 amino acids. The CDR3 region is CASSQGGSGELFF. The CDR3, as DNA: TGTGCCAGCTCCCAGGGAGGATCCGGGGAGCTGTTTTTT.

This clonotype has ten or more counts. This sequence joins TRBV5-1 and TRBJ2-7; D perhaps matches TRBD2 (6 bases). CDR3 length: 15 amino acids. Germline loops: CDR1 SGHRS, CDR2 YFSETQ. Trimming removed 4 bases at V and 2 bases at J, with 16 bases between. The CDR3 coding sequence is TGCGCCAGCAGCCCGTTTTCCGGAGGGGCCTACGAGCAGTACTTC. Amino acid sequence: CASSPFSGGAYEQYF.

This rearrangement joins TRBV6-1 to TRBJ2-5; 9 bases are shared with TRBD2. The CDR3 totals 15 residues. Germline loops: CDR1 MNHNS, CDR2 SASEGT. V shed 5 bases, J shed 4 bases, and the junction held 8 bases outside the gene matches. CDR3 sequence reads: CASSPAGTSRETQYF. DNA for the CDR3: TGTGCCAGCAGTCCCGCCGGGACTAGCAGAGAGACCCAGTACTTC.

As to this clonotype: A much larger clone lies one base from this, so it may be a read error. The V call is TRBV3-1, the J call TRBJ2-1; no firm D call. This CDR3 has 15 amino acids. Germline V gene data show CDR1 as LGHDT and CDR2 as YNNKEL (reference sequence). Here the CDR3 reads CASSQLGISYNVQFF. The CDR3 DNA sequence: TGTGCCAGCAGCCAACTAGGTATCTCCTACAATGTGCAGTTCTTC.

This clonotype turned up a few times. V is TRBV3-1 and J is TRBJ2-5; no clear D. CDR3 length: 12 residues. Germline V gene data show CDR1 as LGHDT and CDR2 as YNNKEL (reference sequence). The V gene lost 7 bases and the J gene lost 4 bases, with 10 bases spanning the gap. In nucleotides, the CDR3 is TGTGCCAGCACCAAGGAACGAGAGACCCAGTACTTC. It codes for CASTKERETQYF.

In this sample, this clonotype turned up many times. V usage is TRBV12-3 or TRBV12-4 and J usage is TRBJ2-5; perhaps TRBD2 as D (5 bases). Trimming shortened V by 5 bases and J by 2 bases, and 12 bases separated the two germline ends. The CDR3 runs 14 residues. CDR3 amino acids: CASSATWRQETQYF. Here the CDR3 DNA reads TGTGCCAGCAGTGCCACTTGGAGGCAAGAGACCCAGTACTTC.

The DNA for the CDR3 is TGTGCCAGCAGTCCACTAGCGGGCCGCACAGATACGCAGTATTTT. Protein sequence: CASSPLAGRTDTQYF. The gene calls are TRBV12-3 or TRBV12-4 and TRBJ2-3; 9 nucleotides match TRBD2. V was clipped by 5 bases and J by 1 base; unmatched bases: 4. This CDR3 contains 15 residues.

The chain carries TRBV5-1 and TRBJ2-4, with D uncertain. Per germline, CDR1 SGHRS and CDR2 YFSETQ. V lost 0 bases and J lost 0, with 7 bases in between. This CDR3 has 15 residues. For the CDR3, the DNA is TGCGCCAGCAGCTTGGAGGCTCTAGCCAAAAACATTCAGTACTTC. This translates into CASSLEALAKNIQYF.

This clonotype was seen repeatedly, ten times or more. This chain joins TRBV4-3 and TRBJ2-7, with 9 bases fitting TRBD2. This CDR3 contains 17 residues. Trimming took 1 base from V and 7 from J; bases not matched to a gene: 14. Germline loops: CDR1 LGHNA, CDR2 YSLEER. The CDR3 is CASSQGPMTSGGKEQYF. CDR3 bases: TGCGCCAGCAGCCAAGGTCCTATGACTAGCGGAGGGAAAGAGCAGTACTTC.

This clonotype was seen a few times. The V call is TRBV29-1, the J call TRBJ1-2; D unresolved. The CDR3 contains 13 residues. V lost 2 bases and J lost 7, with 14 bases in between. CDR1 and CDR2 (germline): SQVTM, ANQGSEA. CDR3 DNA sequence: TGCAGCGTTGAAAGGGATTTCTTCGGTGGCTACACCTTC. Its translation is CSVERDFFGGYTF.

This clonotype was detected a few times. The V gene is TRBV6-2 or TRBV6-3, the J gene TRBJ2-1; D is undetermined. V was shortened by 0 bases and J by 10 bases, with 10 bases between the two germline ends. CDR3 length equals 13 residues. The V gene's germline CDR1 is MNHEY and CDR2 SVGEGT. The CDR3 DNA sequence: TGTGCCAGCAGTTACTCCATACTAAGCGAGCAGTTCTTC. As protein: CASSYSILSEQFF.

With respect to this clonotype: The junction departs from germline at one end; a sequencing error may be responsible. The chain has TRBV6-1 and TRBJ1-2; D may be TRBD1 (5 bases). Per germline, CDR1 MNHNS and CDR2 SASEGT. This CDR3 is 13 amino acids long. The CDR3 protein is CASRRRDLYGYPF. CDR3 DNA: TGTGCCAGCAGGAGACGGGACCTCTATGGCTACCCCTTC.